This T cell receptor beta chain was observed in a study of blood T cell repertoires in COVID-19. Study-wide background: The origin of the acute and convalescent COVID-19 samples was the United States, Italy and Spain. Nucleic acid was either cDNA or gDNA, and it came from T cells, B-cell-depleted T cells, or PBMCs.

CDR1 MNHNY and CDR2 SVGAGI come from the germline V gene (reference sequence). Trimming at V came to 6 bases and at J to 5 bases, leaving 7 bases not matched to a gene. CDR3 length: 15 amino acids. Original data processing: Using reference gene primer amplification, nucleated cell counts were estimated. Repertoires were generated with immunoSEQ multiplex PCR, while TCRdb's copy carries only in-frame clones and drops some. V, J and clone size are those of that table, while D and trimming were read from the DNA. Of a few hundred thousand clones listed, 70% to 90% are singletons. The clonotype comes from a human donor in a cohort sampled during active COVID-19. The genes are TRBV6-6 and TRBJ2-6; 7 bases are a match to TRBD1. The sample comprised peripheral blood. This CDR3 is CASRGTAGRANVLTF. The CDR3 DNA reads as TGTGCCAGCAGGGGGACAGCCGGGCGGGCCAACGTCCTGACTTTC.